This T cell receptor (beta chain) was sequenced for a study of blood T cell repertoires in COVID-19. Study as a whole: Collection of acute and convalescent COVID-19 samples took place in the United States, Italy and Spain.

The CDR3 has 14 amino acids. V was cut by 8 bases and J by 4 bases, with 21 bases left in between. Germline CDR1 reads SQVTM; CDR2 reads ANQGSEA. As originally analysed: Estimation of nucleated cell counts relied on the amplification of reference gene primers. Only in-frame clones appear in the TCRdb table, and some are missing; sequencing was by immunoSEQ multiplex PCR. Clone size and the V and J calls come from that table; the DNA yielded D and trimming. The data show some 110,000 clones, about 85% seen once. The sequence came from a human donor in a cohort sampled during active COVID-19. Sequencing was carried out using peripheral blood. The chain links TRBV29-1 to TRBJ2-7, with a weak D call TRBD2 (5 bases). CDR3: CSPQRESNRYEQYF. CDR3 in DNA: TGCAGCCCTCAAAGGGAGTCGAATCGGTACGAGCAGTACTTC.